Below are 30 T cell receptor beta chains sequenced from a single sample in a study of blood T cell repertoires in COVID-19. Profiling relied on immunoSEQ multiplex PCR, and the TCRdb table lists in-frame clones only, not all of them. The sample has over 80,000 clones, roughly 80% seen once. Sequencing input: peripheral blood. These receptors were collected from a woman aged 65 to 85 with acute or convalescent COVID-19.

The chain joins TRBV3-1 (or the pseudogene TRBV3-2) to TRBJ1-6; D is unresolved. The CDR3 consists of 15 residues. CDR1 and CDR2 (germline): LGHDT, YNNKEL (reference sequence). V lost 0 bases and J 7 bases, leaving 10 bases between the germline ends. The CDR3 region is CASSQDRVQNSPLHF. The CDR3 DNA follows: TGTGCCAGCAGCCAAGACCGGGTCCAAAATTCACCCCTCCACTTT.

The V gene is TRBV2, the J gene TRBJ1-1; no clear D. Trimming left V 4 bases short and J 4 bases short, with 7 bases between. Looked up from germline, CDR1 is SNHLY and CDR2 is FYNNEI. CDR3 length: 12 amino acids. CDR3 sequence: CASSGSFTEAFF. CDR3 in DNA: TGTGCCAGCAGTGGAAGCTTCACTGAAGCTTTCTTT.

CDR3 sequence: CASSPQGNTIYF. The CDR3, as DNA: TGTGCCAGCAGTCCACAAGGAAACACCATATATTTT. V gene TRBV28 combines with J gene TRBJ1-3; D is uncertain. Trimming pared 5 bases from V and 4 bases from J, leaving 6 bases between. Germline CDR1 MDHEN, CDR2 SYDVKM. CDR3 length equals 12 residues.

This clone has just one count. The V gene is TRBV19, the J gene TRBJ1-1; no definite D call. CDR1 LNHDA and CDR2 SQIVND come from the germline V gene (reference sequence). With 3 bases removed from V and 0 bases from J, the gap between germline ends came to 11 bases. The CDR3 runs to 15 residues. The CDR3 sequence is CASSIWRAMNTEAFF. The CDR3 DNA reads TGTGCCAGTAGTATTTGGAGAGCTATGAACACTGAAGCTTTCTTT.

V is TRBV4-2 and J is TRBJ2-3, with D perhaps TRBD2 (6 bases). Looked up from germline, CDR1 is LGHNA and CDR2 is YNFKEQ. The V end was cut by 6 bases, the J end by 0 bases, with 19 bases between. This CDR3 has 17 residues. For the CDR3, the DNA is TGTGCCAGCAGACCCGGGGTCGCGGGGTCTAGCACAGATACGCAGTATTTT. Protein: CASRPGVAGSSTDTQYF.

The CDR3: CASSPLQVGSSGELFF. CDR3 nucleotide sequence: TGTGCCAGCTCACCTTTACAGGTCGGGTCTTCCGGGGAGCTGTTTTTT. The V call is TRBV18, the J call TRBJ2-2; D might be TRBD1 (5 bases). V gave up 3 bases and J gave up 6 bases, with 17 bases separating them. In germline, CDR1 is KGHSH, CDR2 LQKENI. This CDR3 comprises 16 residues.

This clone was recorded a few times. DNA of the CDR3: TGTGCCAGCAGTTTACGGACAGCACCCTACGAGCAGTACTTC. Protein: CASSLRTAPYEQYF. This chain uses TRBV28 with TRBJ2-7, with D maybe TRBD1 (6 bases). Germline CDR1 and CDR2: MDHEN and SYDVKM. Trimming cost V 2 bases and J 2 bases, with 10 bases left between them. This CDR3 contains 14 residues.

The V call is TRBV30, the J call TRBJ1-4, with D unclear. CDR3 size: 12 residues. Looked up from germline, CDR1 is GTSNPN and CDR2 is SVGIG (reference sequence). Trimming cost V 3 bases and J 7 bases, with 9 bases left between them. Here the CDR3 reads CAWREGSEKLFF. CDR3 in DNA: TGTGCCTGGAGGGAAGGGAGTGAAAAACTGTTTTTT.

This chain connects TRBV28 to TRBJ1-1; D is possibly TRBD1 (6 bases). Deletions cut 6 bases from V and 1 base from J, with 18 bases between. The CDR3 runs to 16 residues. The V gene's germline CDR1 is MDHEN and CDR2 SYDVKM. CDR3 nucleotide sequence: TGTGCCAGCAGAACCATACAGGGTGTCTGGAACACTGAAGCTTTCTTT. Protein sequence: CASRTIQGVWNTEAFF.

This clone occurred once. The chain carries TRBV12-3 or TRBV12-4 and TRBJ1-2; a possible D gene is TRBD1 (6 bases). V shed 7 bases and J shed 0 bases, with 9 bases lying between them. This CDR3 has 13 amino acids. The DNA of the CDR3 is TGTGCCAGCAACGACAGGACTAACTATGGCTACACCTTC. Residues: CASNDRTNYGYTF.

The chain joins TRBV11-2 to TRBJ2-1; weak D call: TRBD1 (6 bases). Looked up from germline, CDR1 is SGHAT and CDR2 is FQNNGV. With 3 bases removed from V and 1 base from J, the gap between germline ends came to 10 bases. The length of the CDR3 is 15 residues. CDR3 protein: CASSFAQGSYNEQFF. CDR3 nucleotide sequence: TGTGCCAGCAGCTTTGCACAGGGTTCCTACAATGAGCAGTTCTTC.

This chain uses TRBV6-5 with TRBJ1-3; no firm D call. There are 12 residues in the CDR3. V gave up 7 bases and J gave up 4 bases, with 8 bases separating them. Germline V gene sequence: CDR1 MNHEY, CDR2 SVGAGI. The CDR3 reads CASTEVGNTIYF. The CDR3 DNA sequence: TGTGCCAGCACGGAGGTCGGAAACACCATATATTTT.

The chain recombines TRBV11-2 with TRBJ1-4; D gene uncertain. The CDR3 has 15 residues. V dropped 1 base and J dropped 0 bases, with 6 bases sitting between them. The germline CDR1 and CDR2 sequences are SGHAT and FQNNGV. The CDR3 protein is CASSLGPATNEKLFF. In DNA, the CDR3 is TGTGCCAGCAGCTTAGGGCCCGCAACTAATGAAAAACTGTTTTTT.

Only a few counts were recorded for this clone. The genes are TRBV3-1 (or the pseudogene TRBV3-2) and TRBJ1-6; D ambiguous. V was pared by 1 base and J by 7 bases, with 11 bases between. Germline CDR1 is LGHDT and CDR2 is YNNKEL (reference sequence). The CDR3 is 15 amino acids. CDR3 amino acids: CASSQATGSNSPLHF. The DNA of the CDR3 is TGTGCCAGCAGCCAAGCCACGGGGTCCAATTCACCCCTCCACTTT.

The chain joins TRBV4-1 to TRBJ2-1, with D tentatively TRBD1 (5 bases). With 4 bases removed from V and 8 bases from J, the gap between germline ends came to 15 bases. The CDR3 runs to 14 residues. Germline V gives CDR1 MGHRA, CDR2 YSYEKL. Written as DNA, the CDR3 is TGCGCCAGCAGCCTATTGTGGCAAGGGGATGAGCAGTTCTTC. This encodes CASSLLWQGDEQFF.

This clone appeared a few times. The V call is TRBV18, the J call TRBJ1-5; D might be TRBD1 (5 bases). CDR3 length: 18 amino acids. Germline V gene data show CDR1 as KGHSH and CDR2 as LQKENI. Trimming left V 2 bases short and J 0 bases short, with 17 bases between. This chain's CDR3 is CASSPFGTGGNSNQPQHF. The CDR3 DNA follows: TGTGCCAGCTCACCATTCGGTACGGGGGGAAATAGCAATCAGCCCCAGCATTTT.

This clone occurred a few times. This CDR3 is CASSMVRQETQYF. The CDR3 DNA sequence: TGTGCCAGTAGTATGGTCAGACAAGAGACCCAGTACTTC. The chain uses TRBV19 and TRBJ2-5; no reliable D call. Trimming pared 3 bases from V and 2 bases from J, leaving 7 bases between. The CDR3 extends over 13 amino acids. In germline, CDR1 is LNHDA, CDR2 SQIVND (reference sequence).

As DNA, the CDR3 is TGCGCCAGCAGCCCGGGACATCGGGCGGCCGAGCAGTACTTC. Its protein product is CASSPGHRAAEQYF. The rearrangement joins TRBV5-1 to TRBJ2-7; D may be TRBD1 (6 bases). V was shortened by 4 bases and J by 6 bases, with 17 bases between the two germline ends. There are 14 residues in the CDR3. Germline assignment: CDR1 SGHRS and CDR2 YFSETQ.

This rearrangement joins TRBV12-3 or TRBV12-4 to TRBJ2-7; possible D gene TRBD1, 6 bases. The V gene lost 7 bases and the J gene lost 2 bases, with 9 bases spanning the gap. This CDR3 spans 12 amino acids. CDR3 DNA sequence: TGTGCCAGCATGGCAGGGGCCTACGAGCAGTACTTC. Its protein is CASMAGAYEQYF.

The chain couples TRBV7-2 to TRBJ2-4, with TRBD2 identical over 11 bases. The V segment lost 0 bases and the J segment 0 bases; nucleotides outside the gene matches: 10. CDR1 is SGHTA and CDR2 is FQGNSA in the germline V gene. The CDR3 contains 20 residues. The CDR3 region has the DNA TGTGCCAGCAGCTTAGCCGTACTAGCGGGAGAGGTCGGAGCCAAAAACATTCAGTACTTC. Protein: CASSLAVLAGEVGAKNIQYF.

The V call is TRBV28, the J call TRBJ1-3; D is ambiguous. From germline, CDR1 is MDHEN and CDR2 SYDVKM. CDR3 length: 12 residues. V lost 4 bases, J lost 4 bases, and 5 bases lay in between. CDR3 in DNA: TGTGCCAGCAGTTACTCCGGAAACACCATATATTTT. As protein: CASSYSGNTIYF.

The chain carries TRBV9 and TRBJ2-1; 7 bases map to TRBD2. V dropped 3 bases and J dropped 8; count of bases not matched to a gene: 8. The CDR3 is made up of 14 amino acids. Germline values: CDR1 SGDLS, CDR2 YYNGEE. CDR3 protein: CASSAGGGLDEQFF. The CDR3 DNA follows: TGTGCCAGCAGCGCGGGCGGGGGTCTTGATGAGCAGTTCTTC.

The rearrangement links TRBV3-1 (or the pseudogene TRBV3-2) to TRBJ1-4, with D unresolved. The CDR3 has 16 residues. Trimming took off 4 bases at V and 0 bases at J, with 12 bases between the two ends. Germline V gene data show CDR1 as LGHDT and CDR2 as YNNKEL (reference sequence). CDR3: CASSLNGIATNEKLFF. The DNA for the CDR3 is TGTGCCAGCAGCCTCAACGGGATTGCAACTAATGAAAAACTGTTTTTT.

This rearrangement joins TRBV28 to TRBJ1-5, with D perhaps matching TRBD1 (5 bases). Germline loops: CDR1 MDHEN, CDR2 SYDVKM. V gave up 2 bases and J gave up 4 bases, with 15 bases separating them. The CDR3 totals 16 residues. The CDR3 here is CASSLNAGLKNQPQHF. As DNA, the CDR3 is TGTGCCAGCAGTTTAAACGCAGGGCTCAAGAATCAGCCCCAGCATTTT. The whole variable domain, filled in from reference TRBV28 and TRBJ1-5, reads DVKVTQSSRYLVKRTGEKVFLECVQDMDHENMFWYRQDPGLGLRLIYFSYDVKMKEKGDIPEGYSVSREKKERFSLILESASTNQTSMYLCASSLNAGLKNQPQHFGDGTRLSIL.

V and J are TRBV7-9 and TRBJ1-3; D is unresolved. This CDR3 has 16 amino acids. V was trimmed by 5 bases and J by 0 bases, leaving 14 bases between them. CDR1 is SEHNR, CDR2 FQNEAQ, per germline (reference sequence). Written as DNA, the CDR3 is TGTGCCAGCAGCAAACTTTCCAGGAACTCTGGAAACACCATATATTTT. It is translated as CASSKLSRNSGNTIYF.

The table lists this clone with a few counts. The CDR3 here is CASSLGLRGNKTEAFF. The DNA for the CDR3 is TGTGCCAGCAGCCTCGGCCTCAGGGGGAATAAAACTGAAGCTTTCTTT. This chain uses TRBV3-1 (or the pseudogene TRBV3-2) with TRBJ1-1; 7 nucleotides agree with TRBD1. The length of the CDR3 is 16 residues. Looked up from germline, CDR1 is LGHDT and CDR2 is YNNKEL (reference sequence). J gave up 5 bases and V 4 bases, and 13 bases lay outside the gene matches.

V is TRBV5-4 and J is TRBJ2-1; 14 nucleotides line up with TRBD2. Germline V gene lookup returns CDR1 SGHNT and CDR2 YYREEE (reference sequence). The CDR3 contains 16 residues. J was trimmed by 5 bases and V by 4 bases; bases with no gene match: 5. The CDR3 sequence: CASSPRLAGGNNEQFF. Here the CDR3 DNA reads TGTGCCAGCAGCCCCAGACTAGCGGGAGGGAACAATGAGCAGTTCTTC.

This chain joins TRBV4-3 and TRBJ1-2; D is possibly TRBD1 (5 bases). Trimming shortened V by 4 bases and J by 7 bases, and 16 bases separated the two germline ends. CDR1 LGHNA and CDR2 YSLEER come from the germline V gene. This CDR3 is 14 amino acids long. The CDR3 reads CASSRTRGYGGYTF. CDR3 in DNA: TGCGCCAGCAGCCGAACCCGGGGGTATGGTGGCTACACCTTC.

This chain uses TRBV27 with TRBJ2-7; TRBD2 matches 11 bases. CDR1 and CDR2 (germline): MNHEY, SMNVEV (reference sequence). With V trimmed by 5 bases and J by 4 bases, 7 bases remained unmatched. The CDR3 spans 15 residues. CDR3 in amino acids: CASSPSTSGSYEQYF. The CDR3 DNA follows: TGTGCCAGCAGTCCCAGCACTAGCGGGAGTTACGAGCAGTACTTC.

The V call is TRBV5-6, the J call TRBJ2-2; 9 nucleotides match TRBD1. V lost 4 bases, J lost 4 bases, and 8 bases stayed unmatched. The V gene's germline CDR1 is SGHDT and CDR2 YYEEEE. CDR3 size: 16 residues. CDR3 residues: CASSPQGASSTGELFF. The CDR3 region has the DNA TGTGCCAGCAGCCCACAGGGGGCGTCGAGCACCGGGGAGCTGTTTTTT.